This TCR beta chain was captured in a study of T cells after yellow fever vaccination. Overall study context: Low-cell-number fractions underwent preparation using SMART-Seq v4 Ultra Low Input. Findings and caveats of the study: Most primary-vaccination clones recurred post-booster (more than 95% CD4, around 86% CD8). The secondary response peaked faster, at day 5 versus 15, but was weaker.

TCRdb re-called the 5' RACE reads through MiXCR, storing one row per CDR3 protein. The sample consists of 250,000 to 400,000 distinct CDR3 sequences, 3.5% to 4.5% of them appearing once. Notes on this clonotype: The antigen remains unidentified.

The sample here was PBMCs, taken 15 days after the yellow fever booster vaccination. The source of this sequence is a man in his late teens or twenties who received the YFV17D yellow fever vaccine.

The CDR3 DNA follows: TGCGCCAGCAGCCAATGGGGCTCGGGCCACACTGAAGCTTTCTTT. It yields the protein CASSQWGSGHTEAFF. This sequence joins TRBV4-1 and TRBJ1-1; TRBD1 might be the D (5 bases). The CDR3 has 15 amino acids. V was shortened by 2 bases and J by 3 bases, with 13 bases between the two germline ends. Germline assignment: CDR1 MGHRA and CDR2 YSYEKL.